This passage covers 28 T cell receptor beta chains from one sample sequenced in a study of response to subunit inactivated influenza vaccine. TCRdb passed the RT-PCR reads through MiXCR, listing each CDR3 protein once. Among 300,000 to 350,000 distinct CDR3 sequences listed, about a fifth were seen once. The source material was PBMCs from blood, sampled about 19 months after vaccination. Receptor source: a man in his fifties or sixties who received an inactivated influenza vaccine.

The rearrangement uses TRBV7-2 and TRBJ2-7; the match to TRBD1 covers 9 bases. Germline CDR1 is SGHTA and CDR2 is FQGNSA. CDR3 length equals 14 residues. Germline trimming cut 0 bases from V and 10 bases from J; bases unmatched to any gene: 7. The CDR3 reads CASSLATSQGAQYF. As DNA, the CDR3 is TGTGCCAGCAGCTTAGCGACCTCACAGGGGGCTCAGTACTTC.

CDR3 protein: CASSPGLAGLFTGELFF. CDR3 in DNA: TGTGCCAGCAGCCCGGGACTAGCGGGATTATTCACCGGGGAGCTGTTTTTT. The V gene is TRBV28, the J gene TRBJ2-2; 13 bases map to TRBD2. With 6 bases clipped from V and 4 bases from J, the junction kept 8 bases outside the gene matches. This CDR3 is built from 17 residues. Per the germline V gene, CDR1 is MDHEN and CDR2 is SYDVKM.

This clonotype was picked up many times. This CDR3 reads CAWSALSGTGKINYGYTF. The CDR3 DNA follows: TGTGCCTGGAGTGCCTTATCCGGGACAGGGAAAATTAACTATGGCTACACCTTC. This chain connects TRBV30 to TRBJ1-2, with 9 bases matching TRBD1. V shed 1 base and J 1 base; nucleotides not matched to a gene: 13. Germline-derived CDR1 and CDR2 are GTSNPN and SVGIG (reference sequence). The CDR3 sequence is 18 residues long.

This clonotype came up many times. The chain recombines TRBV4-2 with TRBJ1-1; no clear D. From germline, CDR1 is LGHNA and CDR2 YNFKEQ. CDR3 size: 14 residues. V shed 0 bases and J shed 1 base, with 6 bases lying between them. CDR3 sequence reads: CASSQETANTEAFF. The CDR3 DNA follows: TGTGCCAGCAGCCAAGAAACCGCGAACACTGAAGCTTTCTTT.

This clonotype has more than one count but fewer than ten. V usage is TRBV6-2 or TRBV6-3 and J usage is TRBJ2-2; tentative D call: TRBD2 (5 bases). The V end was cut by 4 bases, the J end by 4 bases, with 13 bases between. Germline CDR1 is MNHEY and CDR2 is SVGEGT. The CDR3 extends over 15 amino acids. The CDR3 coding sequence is TGTGCCAGCAGTTCCACGGACGGGGTCACCGGGGAGCTGTTTTTT. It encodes CASSSTDGVTGELFF.

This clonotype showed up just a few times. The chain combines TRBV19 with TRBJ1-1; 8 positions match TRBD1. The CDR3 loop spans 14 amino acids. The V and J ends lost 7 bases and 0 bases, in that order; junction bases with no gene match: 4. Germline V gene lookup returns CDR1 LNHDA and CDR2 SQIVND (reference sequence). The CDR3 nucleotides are TGTGCCAGTAACAAGGACAGGGTGAACACTGAAGCTTTCTTT. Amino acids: CASNKDRVNTEAFF.

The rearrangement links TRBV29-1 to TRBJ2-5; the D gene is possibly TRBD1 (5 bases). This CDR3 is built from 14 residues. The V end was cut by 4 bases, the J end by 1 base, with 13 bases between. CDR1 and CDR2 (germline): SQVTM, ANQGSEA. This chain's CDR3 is CSVGLRQIQETQYF. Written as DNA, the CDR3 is TGCAGCGTTGGGTTACGACAGATCCAAGAGACCCAGTACTTC.

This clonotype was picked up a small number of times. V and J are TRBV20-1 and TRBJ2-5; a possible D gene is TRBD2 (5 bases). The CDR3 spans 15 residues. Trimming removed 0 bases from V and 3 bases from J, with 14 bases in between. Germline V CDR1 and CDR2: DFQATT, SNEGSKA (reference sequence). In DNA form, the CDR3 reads TGCAGTGCTAGAGATCCGCGGGCAGTGGAAGAGACCCAGTACTTC. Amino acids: CSARDPRAVEETQYF.

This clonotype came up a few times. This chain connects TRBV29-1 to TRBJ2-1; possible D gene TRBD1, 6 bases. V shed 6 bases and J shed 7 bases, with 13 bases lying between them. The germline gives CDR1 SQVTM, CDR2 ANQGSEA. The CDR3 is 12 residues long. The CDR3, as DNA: TGCAGCGTCCTCAGCAGGGGTAATGAGCAGTTCTTC. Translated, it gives CSVLSRGNEQFF.

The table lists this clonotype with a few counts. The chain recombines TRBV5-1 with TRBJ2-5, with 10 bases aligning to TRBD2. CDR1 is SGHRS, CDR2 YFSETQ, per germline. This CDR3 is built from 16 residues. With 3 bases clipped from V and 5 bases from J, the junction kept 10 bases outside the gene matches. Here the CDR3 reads CASSSDLGTSVETQYF. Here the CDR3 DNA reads TGCGCCAGCAGCTCGGACTTGGGGACTAGCGTGGAGACCCAGTACTTC.

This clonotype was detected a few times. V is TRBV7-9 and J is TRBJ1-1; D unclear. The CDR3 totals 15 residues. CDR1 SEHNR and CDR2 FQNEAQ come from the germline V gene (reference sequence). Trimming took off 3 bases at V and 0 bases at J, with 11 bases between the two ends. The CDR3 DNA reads TGTGCCAGCAGCTTCGCGACGTTAATGAACACTGAAGCTTTCTTT. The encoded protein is CASSFATLMNTEAFF.

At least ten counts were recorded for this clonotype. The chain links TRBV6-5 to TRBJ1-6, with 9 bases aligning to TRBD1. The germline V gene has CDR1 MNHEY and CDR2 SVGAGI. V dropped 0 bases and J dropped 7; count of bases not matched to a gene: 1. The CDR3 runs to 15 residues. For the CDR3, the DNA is TGTGCCAGCAGTTACTCTGGGACAGGGAATTCACCCCTCCACTTT. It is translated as CASSYSGTGNSPLHF.

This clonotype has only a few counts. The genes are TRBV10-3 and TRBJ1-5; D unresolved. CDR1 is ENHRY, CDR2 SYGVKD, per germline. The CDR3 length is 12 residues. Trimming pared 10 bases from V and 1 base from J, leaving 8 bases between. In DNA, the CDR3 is TGTGCCAGATTCCTGAGCAATCAGCCCCAGCATTTT. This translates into CARFLSNQPQHF.

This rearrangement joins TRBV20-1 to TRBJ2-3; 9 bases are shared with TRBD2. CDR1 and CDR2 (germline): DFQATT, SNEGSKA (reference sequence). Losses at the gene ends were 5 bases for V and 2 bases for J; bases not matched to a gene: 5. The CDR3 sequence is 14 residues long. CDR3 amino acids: CSAWTSVLTDTQYF. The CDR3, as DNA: TGCAGTGCTTGGACTAGCGTTCTCACAGATACGCAGTATTTT.

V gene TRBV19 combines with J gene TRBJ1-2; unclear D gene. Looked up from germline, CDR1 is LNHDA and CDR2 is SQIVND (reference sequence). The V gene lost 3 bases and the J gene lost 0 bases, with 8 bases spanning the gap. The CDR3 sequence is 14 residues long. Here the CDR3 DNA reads TGTGCCAGTAGTATCGCCGGGACTAACTATGGCTACACCTTC. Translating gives CASSIAGTNYGYTF.

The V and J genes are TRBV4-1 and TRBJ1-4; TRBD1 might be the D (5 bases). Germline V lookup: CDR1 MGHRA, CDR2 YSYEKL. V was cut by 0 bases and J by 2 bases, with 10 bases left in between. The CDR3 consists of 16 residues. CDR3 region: CASSQESGTTNEKLFF. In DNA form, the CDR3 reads TGCGCCAGCAGCCAAGAATCCGGGACGACTAATGAAAAACTGTTTTTT.

DNA of the CDR3: TGCAGTGCTAGTGTTATGGGGAATTCCCCCACAGATACGCAGTATTTT. Protein product: CSASVMGNSPTDTQYF. The chain employs TRBV20-1 and TRBJ2-3, with D unclear. Germline assignment: CDR1 DFQATT and CDR2 SNEGSKA (reference sequence). V lost 3 bases and J 2 bases, leaving 18 bases between the germline ends. This CDR3 is 16 amino acids long.

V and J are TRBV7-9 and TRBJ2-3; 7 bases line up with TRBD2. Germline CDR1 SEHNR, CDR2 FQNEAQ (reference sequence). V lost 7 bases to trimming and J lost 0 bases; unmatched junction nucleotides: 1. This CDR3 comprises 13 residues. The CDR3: CASKRGSTDTQYF. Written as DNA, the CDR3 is TGTGCCAGCAAGCGGGGAAGCACAGATACGCAGTATTTT.

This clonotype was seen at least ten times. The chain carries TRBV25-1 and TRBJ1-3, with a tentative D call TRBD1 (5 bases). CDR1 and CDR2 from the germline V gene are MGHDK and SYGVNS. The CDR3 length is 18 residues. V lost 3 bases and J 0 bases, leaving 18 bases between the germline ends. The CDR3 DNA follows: TGTGCCAGCAGTGAGCTCTACCCCGGGGGAAGCTCTGGAAACACCATATATTTT. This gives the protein CASSELYPGGSSGNTIYF.

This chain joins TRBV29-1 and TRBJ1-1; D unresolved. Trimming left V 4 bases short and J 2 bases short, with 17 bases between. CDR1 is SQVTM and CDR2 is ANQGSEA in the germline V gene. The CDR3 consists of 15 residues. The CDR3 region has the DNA TGCAGCGTTGCTTTCAGATTCCACGATAACACTGAAGCTTTCTTT. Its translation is CSVAFRFHDNTEAFF.

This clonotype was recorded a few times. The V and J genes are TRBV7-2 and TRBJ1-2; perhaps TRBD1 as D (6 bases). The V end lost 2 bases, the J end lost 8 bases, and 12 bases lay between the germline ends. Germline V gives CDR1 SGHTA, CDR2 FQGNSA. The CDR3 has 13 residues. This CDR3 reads CASSLKQGAGYTF. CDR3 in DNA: TGTGCCAGCAGCTTAAAACAGGGAGCAGGCTACACCTTC.

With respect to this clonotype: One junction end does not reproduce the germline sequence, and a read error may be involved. The CDR3 DNA reads as TGCGCCAGCAGCCGTCAGGGGCAAGAGACCCAGTACTTC. Its protein is CASSRQGQETQYF. The chain joins TRBV12-3 or TRBV12-4 to TRBJ2-5, with D perhaps TRBD1 (6 bases). This CDR3 is 13 amino acids long.

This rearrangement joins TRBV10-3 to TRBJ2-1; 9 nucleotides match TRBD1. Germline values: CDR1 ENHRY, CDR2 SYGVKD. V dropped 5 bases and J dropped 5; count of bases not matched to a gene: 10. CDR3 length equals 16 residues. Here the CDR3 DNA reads TGTGCCATCAGTAGAGGGACAGGGCCGTCGGACAATGAGCAGTTCTTC. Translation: CAISRGTGPSDNEQFF.

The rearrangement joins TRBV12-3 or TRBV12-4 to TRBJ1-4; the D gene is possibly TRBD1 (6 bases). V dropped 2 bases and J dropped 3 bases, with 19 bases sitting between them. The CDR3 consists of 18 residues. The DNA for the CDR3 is TGTGCCAGCAGTTTAAAGGGGCGGGACAAACCGTCTAATGAAAAACTGTTTTTT. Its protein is CASSLKGRDKPSNEKLFF.

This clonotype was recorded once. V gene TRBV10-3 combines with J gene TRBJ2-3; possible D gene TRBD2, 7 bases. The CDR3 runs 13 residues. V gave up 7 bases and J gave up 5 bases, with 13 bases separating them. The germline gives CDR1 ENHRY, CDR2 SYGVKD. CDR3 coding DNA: TGTGCCATCACCGGGGGGCCGAAAGATACGCAGTATTTT. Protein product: CAITGGPKDTQYF.

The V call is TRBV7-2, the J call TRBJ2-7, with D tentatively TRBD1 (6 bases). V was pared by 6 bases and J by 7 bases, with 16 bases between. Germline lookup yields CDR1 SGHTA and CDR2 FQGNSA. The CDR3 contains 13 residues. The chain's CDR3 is CASSLSDRKEQYF. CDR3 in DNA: TGTGCCAGCAGTCTATCCGACAGGAAAGAGCAGTACTTC. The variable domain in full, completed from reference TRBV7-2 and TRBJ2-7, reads GAGVSQSPSNKVTEKGKDVELRCDPISGHTALYWYRQSLGQGLEFLIYFQGNSAPDKSGLPSDRFSAERTGGSVSTLTIQRTQQEDSAVYLCASSLSDRKEQYFGPGTRLTVT.

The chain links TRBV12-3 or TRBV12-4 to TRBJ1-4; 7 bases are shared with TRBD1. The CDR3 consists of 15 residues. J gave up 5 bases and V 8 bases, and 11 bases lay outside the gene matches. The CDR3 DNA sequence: TGTGCCAGCCGCGAGCGCCAGGGGGAAAATGAAAAACTGTTTTTT. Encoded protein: CASRERQGENEKLFF.

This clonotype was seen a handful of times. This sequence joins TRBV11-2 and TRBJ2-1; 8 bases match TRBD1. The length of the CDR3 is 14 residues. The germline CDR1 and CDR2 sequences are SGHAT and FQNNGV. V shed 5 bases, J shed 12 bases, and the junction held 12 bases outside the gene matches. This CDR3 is CASSLAVGTGGQFF. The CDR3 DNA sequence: TGTGCCAGCAGCCTGGCTGTAGGGACAGGAGGGCAGTTCTTC.